This TCR beta chain was identified in a study of shared clonotypes between healthy human individuals. Sequencing was performed with immunoSEQ multiplex PCR; in TCRdb, only in-frame clones are kept and a portion is missing. The sample gives around 1,100,000 clones, about 72% of which show up once; 0.7% to 0.95% is in the top ten. This clone was counted between two and nine times. Germline V lookup: CDR1 MNHNS, CDR2 SASEGT. The CDR3 is 13 residues long. V was trimmed by 1 base and J by 4 bases, leaving 7 bases between them. The chain uses TRBV6-1 and TRBJ1-1; no definite D call. The sequenced material came from memory CD4+ T cells from PBMCs. Described subset: CD45RA-negative fraction. This clonotype was obtained from a man younger than 35 in good health. Some clones in this sample may be carry-over from other donors' samples. CDR3 sequence reads: CASSEEGFTEAFF. As DNA, the CDR3 is TGTGCCAGCAGTGAAGAGGGTTTCACTGAAGCTTTCTTT.